These T cell receptor beta chains were read from a single sample in a study of CD8 T cells in Susac syndrome. Via MiXCR, TCRdb re-called the immunoSEQ multiplex PCR reads, giving one row per CDR3 protein. The sample gives around 280,000 distinct CDR3 sequences, roughly 81% of which show up once; over 0.095% is in the top ten. Sequenced sample: CD8+ T cells from PBMCs. Every receptor here comes from a human donor with multiple sclerosis. CDR3s include the opening cysteine and the closing phenylalanine or tryptophan. The order of the fields is CDR3 length, V gene, CDR3 protein.

length: 16
V: TRBV27
CDR3: CASSLEGLAGDGELFF

length: 15
V: TRBV4-1
CDR3: CASSQWRSSSDTQYF

length: 12
V: TRBV5-1
CDR3: CASSIEGTEAFF

length: 15
V: TRBV28
CDR3: CASRPASGLYYEQYF

length: 17
V: TRBV9
CDR3: CASSVDPARVKTDTQYF

length: 14
V: TRBV7-9
CDR3: CASSQDYGTDTQYF

length: 15
V: TRBV6-1
CDR3: CASRTLGTSDGELFF

length: 18
V: TRBV12-3/TRBV12-4
CDR3: CASSLALREVPSYNEQFF

length: 14
V: TRBV28
CDR3: CASSLRGYNSPLHF

length: 14
V: TRBV27
CDR3: CASSFTGAQNIQYF

length: 10
V: TRBV2
CDR3: CASSGIEAFF

length: 14
V: TRBV5-1
CDR3: CASTLTGGRTEAFF

length: 16
V: TRBV27
CDR3: CASSLGLPIAFNEQFF

length: 15
V: TRBV27
CDR3: CASSLETGAVYEQYF

length: 14
V: TRBV28
CDR3: CASSFHQVNTEAFF

length: 15
V: TRBV5-1
CDR3: CASSFSSGSTDTQYF

length: 15
V: TRBV19
CDR3: CASSPTTDANTEAFF